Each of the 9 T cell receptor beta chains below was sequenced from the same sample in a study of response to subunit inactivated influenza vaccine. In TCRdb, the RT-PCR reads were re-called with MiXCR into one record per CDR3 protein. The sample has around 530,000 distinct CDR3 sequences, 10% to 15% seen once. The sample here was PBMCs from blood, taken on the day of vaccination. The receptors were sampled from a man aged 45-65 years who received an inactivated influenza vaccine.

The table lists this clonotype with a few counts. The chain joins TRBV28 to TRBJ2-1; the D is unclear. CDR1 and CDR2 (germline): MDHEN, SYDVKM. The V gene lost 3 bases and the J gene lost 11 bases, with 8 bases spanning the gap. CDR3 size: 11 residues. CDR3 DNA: TGTGCCAGCAGTTTTTTTGGACAGCAGTTCTTC. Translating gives CASSFFGQQFF.

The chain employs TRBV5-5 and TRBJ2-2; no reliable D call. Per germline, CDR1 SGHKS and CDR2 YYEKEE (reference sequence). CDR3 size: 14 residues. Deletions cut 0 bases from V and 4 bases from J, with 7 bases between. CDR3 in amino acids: CASSLGWATGELFF. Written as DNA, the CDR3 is TGTGCCAGCAGCTTGGGTTGGGCCACCGGGGAGCTGTTTTTT.

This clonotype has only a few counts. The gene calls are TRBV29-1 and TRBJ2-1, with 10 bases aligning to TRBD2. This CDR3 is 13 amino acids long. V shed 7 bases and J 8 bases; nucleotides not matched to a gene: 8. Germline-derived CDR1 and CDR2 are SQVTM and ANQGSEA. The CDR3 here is CSGGTSVWDEQFF. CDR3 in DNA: TGCAGCGGTGGGACTAGCGTATGGGATGAGCAGTTCTTC.

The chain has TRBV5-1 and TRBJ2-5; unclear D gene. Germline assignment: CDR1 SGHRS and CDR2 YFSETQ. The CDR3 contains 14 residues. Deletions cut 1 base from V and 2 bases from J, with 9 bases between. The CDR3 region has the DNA TGCGCCAGCAGCTTGTCCCTCGATCAAGAGACCCAGTACTTC. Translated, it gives CASSLSLDQETQYF.

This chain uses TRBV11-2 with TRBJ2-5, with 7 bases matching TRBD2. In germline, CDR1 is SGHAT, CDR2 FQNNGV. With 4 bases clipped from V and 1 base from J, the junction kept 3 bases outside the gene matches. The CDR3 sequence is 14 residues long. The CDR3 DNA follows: TGTGCCAGCAGCTCTCTAGCGGCCCAAGAGACCCAGTACTTC. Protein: CASSSLAAQETQYF.

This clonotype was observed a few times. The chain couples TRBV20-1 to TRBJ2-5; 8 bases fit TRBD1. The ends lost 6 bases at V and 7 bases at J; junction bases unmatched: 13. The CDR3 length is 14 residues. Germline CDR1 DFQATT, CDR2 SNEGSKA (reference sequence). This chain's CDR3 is CSATGQGRIRTQYF. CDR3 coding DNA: TGCAGTGCGACTGGACAGGGTCGAATTCGGACCCAGTACTTC.

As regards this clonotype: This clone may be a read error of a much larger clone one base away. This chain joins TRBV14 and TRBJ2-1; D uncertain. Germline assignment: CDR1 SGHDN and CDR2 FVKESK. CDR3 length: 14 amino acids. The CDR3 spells CASSRVGSYSEQFF. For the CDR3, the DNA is TGTGCCAGTAGTAGGGTAGGCTCCTACAGTGAGCAGTTCTTC.

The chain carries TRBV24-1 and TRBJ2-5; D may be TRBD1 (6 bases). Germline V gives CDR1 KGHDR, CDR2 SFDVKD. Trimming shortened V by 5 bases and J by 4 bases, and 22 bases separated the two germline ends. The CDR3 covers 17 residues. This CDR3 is CATSGGGGRGIGETQYF. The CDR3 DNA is TGTGCCACCAGTGGAGGCGGCGGCAGGGGAATAGGAGAGACCCAGTACTTC.

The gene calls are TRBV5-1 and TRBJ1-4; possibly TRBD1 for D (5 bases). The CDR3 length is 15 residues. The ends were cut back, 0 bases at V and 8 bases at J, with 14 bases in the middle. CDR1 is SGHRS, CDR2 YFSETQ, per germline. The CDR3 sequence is CASSLGTGSAEKLFF. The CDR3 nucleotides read TGCGCCAGCAGCTTGGGTACAGGCTCCGCGGAAAAACTGTTTTTT.